This record looks at one T cell receptor (beta chain) sequence and its context. This record belongs to a study of control samples from healthy donors and cancer patients. V was pared by 1 base and J by 4 bases, with 7 bases between. This CDR3 is built from 13 residues. Measured with immunoSEQ multiplex PCR; TCRdb has only the in-frame clones, and not every one. The sample yields fewer than 200,000 clones, 90% seen once. The chain carries TRBV12-3 or TRBV12-4 and TRBJ1-2; D possibly corresponds to TRBD1 (6 bases). Input material: blood. The receptor comes from a woman between 50 and 59 years old in good health. In DNA, the CDR3 is TGTGCCAGCAGTTTAGGGGGGGCCTATGGCTACACCTTC. As protein: CASSLGGAYGYTF.